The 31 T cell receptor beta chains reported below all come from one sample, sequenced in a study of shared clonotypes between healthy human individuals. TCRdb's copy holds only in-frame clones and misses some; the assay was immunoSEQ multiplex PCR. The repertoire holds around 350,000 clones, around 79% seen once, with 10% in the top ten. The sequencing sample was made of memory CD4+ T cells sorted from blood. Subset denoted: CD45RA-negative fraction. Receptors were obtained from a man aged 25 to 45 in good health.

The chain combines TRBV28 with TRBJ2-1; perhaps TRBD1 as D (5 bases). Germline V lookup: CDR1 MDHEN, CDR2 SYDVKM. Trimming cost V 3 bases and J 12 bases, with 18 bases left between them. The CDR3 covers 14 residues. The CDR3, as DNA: TGTGCCAGCAGTTTGCCCCTTGACAGTCAAGGGCAGTTCTTC. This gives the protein CASSLPLDSQGQFF.

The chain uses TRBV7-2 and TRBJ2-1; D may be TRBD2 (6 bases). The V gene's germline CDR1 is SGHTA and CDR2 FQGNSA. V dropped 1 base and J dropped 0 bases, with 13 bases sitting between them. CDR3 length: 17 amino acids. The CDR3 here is CASSLGGGTSSYNEQFF. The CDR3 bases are TGTGCCAGCAGCTTAGGGGGCGGGACCAGCTCCTACAATGAGCAGTTCTTC.

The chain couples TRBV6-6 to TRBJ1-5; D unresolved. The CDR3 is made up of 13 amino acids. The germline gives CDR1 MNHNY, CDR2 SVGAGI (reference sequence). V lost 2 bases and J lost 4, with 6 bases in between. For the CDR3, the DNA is TGTGCCAGCAGTTACGGTCGTAATCAGCCCCAGCATTTT. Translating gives CASSYGRNQPQHF.

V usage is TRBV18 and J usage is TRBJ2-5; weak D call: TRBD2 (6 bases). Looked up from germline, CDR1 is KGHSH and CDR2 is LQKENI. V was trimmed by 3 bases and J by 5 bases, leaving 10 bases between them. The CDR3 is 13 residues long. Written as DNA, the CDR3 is TGTGCCAGCTCACCGACTCGGGGGGAGACCCAGTACTTC. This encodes CASSPTRGETQYF.

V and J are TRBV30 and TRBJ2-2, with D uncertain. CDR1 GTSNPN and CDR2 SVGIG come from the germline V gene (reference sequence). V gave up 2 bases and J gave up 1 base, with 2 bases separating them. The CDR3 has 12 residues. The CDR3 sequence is CAWSKNTGELFF. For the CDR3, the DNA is TGTGCCTGGAGTAAGAACACCGGGGAGCTGTTTTTT.

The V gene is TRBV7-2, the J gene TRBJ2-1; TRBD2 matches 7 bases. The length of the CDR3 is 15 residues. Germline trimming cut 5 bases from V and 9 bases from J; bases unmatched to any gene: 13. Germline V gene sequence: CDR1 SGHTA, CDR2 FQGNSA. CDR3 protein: CASSPLVGRRSEQFF. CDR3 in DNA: TGTGCCAGCAGCCCCCTTGTCGGGAGGAGAAGTGAGCAGTTCTTC.

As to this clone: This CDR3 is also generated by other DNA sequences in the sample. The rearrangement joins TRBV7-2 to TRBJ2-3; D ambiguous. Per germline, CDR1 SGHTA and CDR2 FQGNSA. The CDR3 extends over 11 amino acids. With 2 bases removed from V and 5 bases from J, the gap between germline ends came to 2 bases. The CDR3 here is CASSLLDTQYF. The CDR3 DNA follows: TGTGCCAGCAGCTTACTAGATACGCAGTATTTT. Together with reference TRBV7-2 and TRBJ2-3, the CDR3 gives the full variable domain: GAGVSQSPSNKVTEKGKDVELRCDPISGHTALYWYRQSLGQGLEFLIYFQGNSAPDKSGLPSDRFSAERTGGSVSTLTIQRTQQEDSAVYLCASSLLDTQYFGPGTRLTVL.

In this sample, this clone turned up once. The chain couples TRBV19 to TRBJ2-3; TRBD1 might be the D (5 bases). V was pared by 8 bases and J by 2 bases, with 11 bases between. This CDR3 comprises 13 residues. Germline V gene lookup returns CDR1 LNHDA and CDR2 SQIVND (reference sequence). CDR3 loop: CASLGRATDTQYF. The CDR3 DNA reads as TGTGCCAGTCTAGGCAGGGCCACAGATACGCAGTATTTT. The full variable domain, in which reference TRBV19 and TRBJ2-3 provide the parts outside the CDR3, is DGGITQSPKYLFRKEGQNVTLSCEQNLNHDAMYWYRQDPGQGLRLIYYSQIVNDFQKGDIAEGYSVSREKKESFPLTVTSAQKNPTAFYLCASLGRATDTQYFGPGTRLTVL.

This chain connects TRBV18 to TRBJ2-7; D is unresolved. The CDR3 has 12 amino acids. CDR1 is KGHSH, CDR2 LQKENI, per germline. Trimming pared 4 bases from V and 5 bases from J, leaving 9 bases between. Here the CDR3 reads CASSLLVDEQYF. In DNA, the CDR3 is TGTGCCAGCTCACTTTTAGTGGACGAGCAGTACTTC.

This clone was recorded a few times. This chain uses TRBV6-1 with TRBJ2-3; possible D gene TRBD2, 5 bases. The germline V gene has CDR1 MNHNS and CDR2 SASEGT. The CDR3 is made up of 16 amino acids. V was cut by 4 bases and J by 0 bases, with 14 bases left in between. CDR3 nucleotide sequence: TGTGCCAGCAGTGGCTCGAGGGTGGGGAGCACAGATACGCAGTATTTT. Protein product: CASSGSRVGSTDTQYF.

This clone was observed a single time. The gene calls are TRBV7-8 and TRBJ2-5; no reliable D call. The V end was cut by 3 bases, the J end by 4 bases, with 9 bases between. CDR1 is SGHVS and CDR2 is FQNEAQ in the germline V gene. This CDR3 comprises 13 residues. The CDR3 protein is CASSFGVGETQYF. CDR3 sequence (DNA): TGTGCCAGCAGCTTTGGGGTTGGAGAGACCCAGTACTTC.

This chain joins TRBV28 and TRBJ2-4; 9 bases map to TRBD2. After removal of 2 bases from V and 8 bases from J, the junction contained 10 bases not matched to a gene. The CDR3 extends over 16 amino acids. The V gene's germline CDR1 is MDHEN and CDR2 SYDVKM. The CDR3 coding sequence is TGTGCCAGCAGTTTAATAGGGGTTAGCGGGAGATACATTCAGTACTTC. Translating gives CASSLIGVSGRYIQYF.

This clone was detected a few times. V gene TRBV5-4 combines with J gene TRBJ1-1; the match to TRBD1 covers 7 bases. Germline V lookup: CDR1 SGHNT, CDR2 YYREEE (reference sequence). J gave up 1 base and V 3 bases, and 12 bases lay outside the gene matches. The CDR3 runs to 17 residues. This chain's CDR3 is CASSSGQLKTRNTEAFF. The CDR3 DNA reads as TGTGCCAGCAGCTCGGGACAGCTCAAAACTCGGAACACTGAAGCTTTCTTT.

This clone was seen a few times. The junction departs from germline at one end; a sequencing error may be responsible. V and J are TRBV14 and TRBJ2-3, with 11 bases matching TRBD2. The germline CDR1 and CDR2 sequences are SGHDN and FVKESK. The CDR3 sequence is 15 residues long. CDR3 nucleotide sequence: TGTGCAAGCACGGGGGGACTAGCGGGCACAGATACGCAGTATTTT. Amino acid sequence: CASTGGLAGTDTQYF.

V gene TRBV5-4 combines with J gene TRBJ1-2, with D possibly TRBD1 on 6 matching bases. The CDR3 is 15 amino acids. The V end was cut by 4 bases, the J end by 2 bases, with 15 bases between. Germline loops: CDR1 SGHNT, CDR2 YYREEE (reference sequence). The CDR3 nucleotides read TGTGCCAGCAGCAGGCAAGGGGGGCTGAACTATGGCTACACCTTC. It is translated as CASSRQGGLNYGYTF.

CDR3 sequence reads: CASSVALSSGKLFF. In DNA form, the CDR3 reads TGTGCCAGCAGCGTAGCTCTGAGTTCGGGAAAACTGTTTTTT. The chain couples TRBV9 to TRBJ1-4; D uncertain. The CDR3 consists of 14 residues. V was cut by 0 bases and J by 10 bases, with 13 bases left in between. Germline V CDR1 and CDR2: SGDLS, YYNGEE.

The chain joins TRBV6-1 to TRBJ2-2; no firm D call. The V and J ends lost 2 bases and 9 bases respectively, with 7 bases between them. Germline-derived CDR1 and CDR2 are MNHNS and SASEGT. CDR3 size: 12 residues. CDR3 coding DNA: TGTGCCAGCAGTGAAAATGGGCGGGAGCTGTTTTTT. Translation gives CASSENGRELFF.

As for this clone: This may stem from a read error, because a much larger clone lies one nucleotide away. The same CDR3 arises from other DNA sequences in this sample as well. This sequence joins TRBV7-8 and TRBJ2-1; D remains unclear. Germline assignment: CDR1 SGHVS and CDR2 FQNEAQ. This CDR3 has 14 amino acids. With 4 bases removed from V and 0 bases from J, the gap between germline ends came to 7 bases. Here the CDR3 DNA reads TGTGCCAGCAGCTCAGGACCCTCCTACAATGAGCAGTTCTTC. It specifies CASSSGPSYNEQFF. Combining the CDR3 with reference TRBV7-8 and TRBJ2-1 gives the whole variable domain GAGVSQSPRYKVAKRGQDVALRCDPISGHVSLFWYQQALGQGPEFLTYFQNEAQLDKSGLPSDRFFAERPEGSVSTLKIQRTQQEDSAVYLCASSSGPSYNEQFFGPGTRLTVL.

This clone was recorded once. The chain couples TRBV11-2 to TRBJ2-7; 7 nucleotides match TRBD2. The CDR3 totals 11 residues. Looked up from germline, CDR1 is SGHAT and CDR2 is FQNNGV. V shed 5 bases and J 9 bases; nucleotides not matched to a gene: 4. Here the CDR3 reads CASSQGGRQYF. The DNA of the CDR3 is TGTGCCAGCAGCCAGGGCGGGAGGCAGTACTTC.

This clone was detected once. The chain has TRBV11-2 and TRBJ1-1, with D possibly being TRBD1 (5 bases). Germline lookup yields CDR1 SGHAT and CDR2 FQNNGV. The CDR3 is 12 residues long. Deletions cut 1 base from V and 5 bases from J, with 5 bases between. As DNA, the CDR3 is TGTGCCAGCAGCTTAGGACAGACTGAAGCTTTCTTT. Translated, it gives CASSLGQTEAFF. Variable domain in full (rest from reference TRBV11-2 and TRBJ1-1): EAGVAQSPRYKIIEKRQSVAFWCNPISGHATLYWYQQILGQGPKLLIQFQNNGVVDDSQLPKDRFSAERLKGVDSTLKIQPAKLEDSAVYLCASSLGQTEAFFGQGTRLTVV.

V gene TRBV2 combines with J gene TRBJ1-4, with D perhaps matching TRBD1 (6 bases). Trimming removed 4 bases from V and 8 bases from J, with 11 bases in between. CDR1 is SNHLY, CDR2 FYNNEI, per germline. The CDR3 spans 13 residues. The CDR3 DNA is TGTGCCAGCAGTGGACAGGCGAGGGAAAAACTGTTTTTT. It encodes CASSGQAREKLFF.

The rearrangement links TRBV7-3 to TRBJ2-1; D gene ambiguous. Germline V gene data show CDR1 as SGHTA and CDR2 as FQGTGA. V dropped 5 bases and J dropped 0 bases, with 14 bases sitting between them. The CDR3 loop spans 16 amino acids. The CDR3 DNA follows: TGTGCCAGCAGCCCAACCCGCCTTGCCTCCTACAATGAGCAGTTCTTC. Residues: CASSPTRLASYNEQFF.

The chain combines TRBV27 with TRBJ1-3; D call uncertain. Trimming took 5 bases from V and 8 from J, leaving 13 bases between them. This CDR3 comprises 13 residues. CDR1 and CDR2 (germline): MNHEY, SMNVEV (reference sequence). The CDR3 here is CASSPSRWDTIYF. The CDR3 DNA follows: TGTGCCAGCAGTCCGTCTCGGTGGGACACCATATATTTT.

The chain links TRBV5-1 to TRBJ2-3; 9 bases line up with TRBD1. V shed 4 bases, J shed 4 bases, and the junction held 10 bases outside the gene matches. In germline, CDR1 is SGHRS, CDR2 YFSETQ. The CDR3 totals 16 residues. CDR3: CASSHATGGGADTQYF. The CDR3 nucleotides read TGCGCCAGCAGCCACGCGACAGGGGGTGGGGCAGATACGCAGTATTTT.

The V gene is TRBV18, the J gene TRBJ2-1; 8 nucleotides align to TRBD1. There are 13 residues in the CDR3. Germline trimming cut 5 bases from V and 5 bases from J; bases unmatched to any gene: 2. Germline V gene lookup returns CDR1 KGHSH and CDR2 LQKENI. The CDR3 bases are TGTGCCAGCTCAGCGACAGGGGACAATGAGCAGTTCTTC. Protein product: CASSATGDNEQFF. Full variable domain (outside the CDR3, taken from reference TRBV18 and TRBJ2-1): NAGVMQNPRHLVRRRGQEARLRCSPMKGHSHVYWYRQLPEEGLKFMVYLQKENIIDESGMPKERFSAEFPKEGPSILRIQQVVRGDSAAYFCASSATGDNEQFFGPGTRLTVL.

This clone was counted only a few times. DNA for the CDR3: TGTGCCTGGAGTTACCGACAGGGGACAATCGGCTACGAGCAGTACTTC. Translating gives CAWSYRQGTIGYEQYF. The chain uses TRBV30 and TRBJ2-7; 8 nucleotides line up with TRBD1. V was pared by 2 bases and J by 3 bases, with 12 bases of the junction left unmatched. Germline V gene sequence: CDR1 GTSNPN, CDR2 SVGIG (reference sequence). This CDR3 comprises 16 residues. The variable domain in full, completed from reference TRBV30 and TRBJ2-7, reads SQTIHQWPATLVQPVGSPLSLECTVEGTSNPNLYWYRQAAGRGLQLLFYSVGIGQISSEVPQNLSASRPQDRQFILSSKKLLLSDSGFYLCAWSYRQGTIGYEQYFGPGTRLTVT.

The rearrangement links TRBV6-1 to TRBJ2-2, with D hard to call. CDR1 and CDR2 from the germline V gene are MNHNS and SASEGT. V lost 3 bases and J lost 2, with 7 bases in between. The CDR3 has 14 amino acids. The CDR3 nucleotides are TGTGCCAGCAGTGAGGATCAAAACACCGGGGAGCTGTTTTTT. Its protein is CASSEDQNTGELFF.

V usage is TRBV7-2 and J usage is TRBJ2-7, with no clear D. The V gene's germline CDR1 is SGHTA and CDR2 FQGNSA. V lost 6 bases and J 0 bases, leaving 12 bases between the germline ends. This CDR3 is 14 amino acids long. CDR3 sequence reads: CASSWGSFSYEQYF. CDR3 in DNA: TGTGCCAGCAGTTGGGGAAGTTTCTCCTACGAGCAGTACTTC.

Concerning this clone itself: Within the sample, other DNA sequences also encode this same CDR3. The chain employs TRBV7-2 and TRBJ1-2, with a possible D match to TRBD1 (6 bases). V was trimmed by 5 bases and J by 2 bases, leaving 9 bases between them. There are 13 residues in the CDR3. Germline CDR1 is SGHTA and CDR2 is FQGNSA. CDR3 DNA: TGTGCCAGCAGCCCGGACAGAAACTATGGCTACACCTTC. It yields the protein CASSPDRNYGYTF.

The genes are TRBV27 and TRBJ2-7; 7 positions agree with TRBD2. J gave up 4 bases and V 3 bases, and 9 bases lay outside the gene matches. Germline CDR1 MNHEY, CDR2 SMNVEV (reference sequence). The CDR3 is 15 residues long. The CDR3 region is CASSFPSGGRYEQYF. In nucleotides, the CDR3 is TGTGCCAGCAGTTTCCCGTCCGGGGGGAGGTACGAGCAGTACTTC.

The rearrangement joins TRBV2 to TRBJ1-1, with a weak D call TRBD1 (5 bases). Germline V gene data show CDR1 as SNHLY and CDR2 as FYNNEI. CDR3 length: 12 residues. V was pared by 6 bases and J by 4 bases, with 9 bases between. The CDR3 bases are TGTGCCAGCAGGTGGGGGACCACTGAAGCTTTCTTT. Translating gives CASRWGTTEAFF.